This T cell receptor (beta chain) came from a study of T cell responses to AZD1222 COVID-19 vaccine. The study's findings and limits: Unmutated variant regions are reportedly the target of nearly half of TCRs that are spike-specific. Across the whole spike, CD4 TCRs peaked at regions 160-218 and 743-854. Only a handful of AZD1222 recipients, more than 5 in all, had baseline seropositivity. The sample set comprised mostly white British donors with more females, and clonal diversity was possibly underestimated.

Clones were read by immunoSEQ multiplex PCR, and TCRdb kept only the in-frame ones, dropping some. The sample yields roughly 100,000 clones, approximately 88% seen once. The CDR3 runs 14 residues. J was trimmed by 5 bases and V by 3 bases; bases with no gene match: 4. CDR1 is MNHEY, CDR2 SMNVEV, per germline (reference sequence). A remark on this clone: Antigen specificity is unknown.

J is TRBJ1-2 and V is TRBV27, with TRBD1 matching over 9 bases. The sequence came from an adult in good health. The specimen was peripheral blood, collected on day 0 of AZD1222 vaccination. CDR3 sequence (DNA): TGTGCCAGCAGTTTTCGGGACAGGGCGTATGGCTACACCTTC. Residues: CASSFRDRAYGYTF.